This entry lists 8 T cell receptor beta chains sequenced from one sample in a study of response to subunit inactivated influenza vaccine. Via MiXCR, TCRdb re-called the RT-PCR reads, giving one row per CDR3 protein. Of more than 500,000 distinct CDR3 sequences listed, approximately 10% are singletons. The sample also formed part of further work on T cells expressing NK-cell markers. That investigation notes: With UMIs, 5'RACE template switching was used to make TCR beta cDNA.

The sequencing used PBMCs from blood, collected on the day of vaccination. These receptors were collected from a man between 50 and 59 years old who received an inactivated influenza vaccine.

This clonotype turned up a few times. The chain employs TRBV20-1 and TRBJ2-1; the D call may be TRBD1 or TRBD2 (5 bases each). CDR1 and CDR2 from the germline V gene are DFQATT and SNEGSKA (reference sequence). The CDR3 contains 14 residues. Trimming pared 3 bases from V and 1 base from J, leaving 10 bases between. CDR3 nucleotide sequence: TGCAGTGCTAGGGTGGGGGTGTCCTACAATGAGCAGTTCTTC. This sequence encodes CSARVGVSYNEQFF.

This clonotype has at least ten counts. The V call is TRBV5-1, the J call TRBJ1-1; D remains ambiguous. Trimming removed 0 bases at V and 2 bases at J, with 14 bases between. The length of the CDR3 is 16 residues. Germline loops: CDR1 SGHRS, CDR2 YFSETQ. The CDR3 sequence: CASSLVGTTRNTEAFF. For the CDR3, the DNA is TGCGCCAGCAGCTTGGTGGGTACAACTCGTAACACTGAAGCTTTCTTT.

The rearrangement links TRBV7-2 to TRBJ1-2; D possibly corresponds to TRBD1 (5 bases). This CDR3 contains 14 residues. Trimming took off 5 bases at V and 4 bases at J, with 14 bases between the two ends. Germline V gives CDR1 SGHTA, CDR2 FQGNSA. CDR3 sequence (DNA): TGTGCCAGCAGCCAACTCTCACAGGTCTATGGCTACACCTTC. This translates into CASSQLSQVYGYTF.

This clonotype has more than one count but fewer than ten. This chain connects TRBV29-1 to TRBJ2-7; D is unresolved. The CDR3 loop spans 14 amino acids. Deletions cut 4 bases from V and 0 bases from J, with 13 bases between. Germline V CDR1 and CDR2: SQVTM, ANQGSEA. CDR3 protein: CSVARGYGSYEQYF. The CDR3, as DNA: TGCAGCGTTGCCCGTGGGTACGGCTCCTACGAGCAGTACTTC.

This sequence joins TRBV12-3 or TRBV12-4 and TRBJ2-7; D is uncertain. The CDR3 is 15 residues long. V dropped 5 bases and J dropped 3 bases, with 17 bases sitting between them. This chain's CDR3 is CASSDRAKSLYEQYF. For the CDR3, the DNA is TGTGCCAGCAGTGACCGGGCCAAATCCCTCTACGAGCAGTACTTC.

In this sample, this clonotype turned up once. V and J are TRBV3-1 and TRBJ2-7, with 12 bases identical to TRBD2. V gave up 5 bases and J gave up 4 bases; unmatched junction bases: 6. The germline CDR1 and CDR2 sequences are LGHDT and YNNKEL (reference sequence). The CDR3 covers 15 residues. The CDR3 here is CASSNGLAGIYEQYF. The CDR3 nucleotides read TGTGCCAGCAGCAATGGACTAGCGGGGATATACGAGCAGTACTTC.

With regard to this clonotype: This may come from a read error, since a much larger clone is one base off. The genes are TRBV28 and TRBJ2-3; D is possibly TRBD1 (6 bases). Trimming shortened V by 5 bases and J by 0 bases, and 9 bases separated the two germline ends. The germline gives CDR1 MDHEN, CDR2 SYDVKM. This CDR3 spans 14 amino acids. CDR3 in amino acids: CASSGQMSTDTQYF. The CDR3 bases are TGTGCCAGCAGTGGACAGATGAGCACAGATACGCAGTATTTT.

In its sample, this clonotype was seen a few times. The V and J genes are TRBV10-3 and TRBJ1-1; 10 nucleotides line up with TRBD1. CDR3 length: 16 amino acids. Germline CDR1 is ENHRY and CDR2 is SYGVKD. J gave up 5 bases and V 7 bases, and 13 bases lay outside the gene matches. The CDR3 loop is CAITYGTGDSRTEAFF. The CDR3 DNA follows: TGTGCCATCACCTACGGGACAGGGGATTCTCGAACTGAAGCTTTCTTT.